This TCR beta chain was sequenced in a study of metastatic and nonmetastatic thyroid tumors. The germline V gene has CDR1 LNHDA and CDR2 SQIVND (reference sequence). V was cut by 2 bases and J by 2 bases, with 12 bases left in between. This CDR3 has 15 amino acids. TCRdb reprocessed the PCR reads via MiXCR. This table has approximately 7,000 clones, about two fifths appearing once. This clone has a single count. Each patient came to thyroid surgery without any prior treatment (of any kind). Source material: tumor tissue. V is TRBV19 and J is TRBJ1-1, with D possibly being TRBD1 (6 bases). The TCR sequence derives from a female donor with papillary thyroid cancer or a benign thyroid nodule (not recorded which). Some clones in this sample may be carry-over from other donors' samples. CDR3 nucleotides: TGTGCCAGTAGTATAAGGGGGGCCCCTAACACTGAAGCTTTCTTT. It codes for CASSIRGAPNTEAFF.